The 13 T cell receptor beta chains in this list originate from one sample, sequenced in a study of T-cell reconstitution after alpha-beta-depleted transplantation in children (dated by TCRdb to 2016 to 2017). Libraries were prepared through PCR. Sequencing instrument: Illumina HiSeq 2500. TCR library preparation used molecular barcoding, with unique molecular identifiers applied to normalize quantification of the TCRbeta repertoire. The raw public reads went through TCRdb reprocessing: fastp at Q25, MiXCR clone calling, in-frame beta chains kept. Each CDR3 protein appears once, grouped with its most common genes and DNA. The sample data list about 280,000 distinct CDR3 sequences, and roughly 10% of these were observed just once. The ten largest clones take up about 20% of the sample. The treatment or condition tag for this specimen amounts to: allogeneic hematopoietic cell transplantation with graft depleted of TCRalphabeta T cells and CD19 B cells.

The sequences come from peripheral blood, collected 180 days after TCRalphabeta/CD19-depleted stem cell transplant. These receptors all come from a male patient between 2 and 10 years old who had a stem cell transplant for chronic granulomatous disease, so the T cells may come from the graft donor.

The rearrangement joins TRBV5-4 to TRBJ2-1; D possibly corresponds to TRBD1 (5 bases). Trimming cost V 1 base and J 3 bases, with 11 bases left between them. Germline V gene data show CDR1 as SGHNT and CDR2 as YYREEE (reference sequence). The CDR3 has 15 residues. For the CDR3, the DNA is TGTGCCAGCAGCTTGCTACAGCAGGGCTACAATGAGCAGTTCTTC. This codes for CASSLLQQGYNEQFF.

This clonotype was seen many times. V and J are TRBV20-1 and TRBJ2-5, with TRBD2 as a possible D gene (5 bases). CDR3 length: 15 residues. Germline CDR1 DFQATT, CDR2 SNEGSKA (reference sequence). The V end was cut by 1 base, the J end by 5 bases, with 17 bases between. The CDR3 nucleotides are TGCAGTGCTAGAGCACCGCGGGTCGTGCGGGAGACCCAGTACTTC. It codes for CSARAPRVVRETQYF.

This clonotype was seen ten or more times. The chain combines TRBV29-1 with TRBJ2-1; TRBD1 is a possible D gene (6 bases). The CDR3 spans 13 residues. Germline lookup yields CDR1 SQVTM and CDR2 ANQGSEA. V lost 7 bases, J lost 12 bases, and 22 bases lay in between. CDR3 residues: CSGEGVSRPGQFF. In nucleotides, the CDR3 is TGCAGCGGCGAGGGGGTTAGCAGACCCGGGCAGTTCTTC.

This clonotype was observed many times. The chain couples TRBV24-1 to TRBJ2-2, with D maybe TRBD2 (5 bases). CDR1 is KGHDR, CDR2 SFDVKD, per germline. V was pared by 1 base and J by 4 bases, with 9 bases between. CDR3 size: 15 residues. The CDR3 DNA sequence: TGTGCCACCAGTGATTTCGGGGAACTCACCGGGGAGCTGTTTTTT. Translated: CATSDFGELTGELFF.

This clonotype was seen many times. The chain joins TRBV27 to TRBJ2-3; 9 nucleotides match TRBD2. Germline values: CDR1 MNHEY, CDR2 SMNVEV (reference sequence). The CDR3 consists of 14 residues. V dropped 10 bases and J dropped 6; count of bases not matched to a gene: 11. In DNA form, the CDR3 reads TGTGCCACCGCGAGCGGGGGGACCATGGATACGCAGTATTTT. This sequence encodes CATASGGTMDTQYF.

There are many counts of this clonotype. The CDR3: CASTKYPDRGRETQYF. CDR3 nucleotides: TGTGCCAGCACCAAATATCCCGACAGGGGGAGAGAGACCCAGTACTTC. The chain carries TRBV12-3 or TRBV12-4 and TRBJ2-5, with TRBD1 matching over 9 bases. This CDR3 has 16 residues. V gave up 7 bases and J gave up 4 bases; unmatched junction bases: 13.

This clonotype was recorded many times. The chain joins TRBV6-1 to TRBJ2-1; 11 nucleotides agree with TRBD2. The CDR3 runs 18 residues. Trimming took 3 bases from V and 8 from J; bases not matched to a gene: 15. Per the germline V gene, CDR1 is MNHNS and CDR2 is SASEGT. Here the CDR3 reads CASSEDSGGARPRDEQFF. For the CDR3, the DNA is TGTGCCAGCAGTGAGGATAGCGGGGGGGCCCGCCCCAGAGATGAGCAGTTCTTC.

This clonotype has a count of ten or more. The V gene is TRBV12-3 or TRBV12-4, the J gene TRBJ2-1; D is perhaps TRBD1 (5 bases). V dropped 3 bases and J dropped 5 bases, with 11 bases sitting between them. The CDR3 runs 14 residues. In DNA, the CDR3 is TGTGCCAGCAGTTTGTCAGGGTCGGACAATGAGCAGTTCTTC. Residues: CASSLSGSDNEQFF.

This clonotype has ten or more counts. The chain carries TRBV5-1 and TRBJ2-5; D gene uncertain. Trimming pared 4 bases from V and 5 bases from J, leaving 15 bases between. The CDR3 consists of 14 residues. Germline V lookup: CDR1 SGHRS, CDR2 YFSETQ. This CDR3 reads CASSASQARETQYF. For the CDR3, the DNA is TGCGCCAGCAGCGCCAGCCAAGCCCGGGAGACCCAGTACTTC.

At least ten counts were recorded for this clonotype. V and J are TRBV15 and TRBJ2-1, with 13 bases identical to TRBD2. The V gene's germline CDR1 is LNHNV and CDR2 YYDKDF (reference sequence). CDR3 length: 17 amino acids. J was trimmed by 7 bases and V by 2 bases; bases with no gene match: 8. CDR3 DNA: TGTGCCACCAGCAGAAATGGTGGACTAGCGGGAGTTAATGAGCAGTTCTTC. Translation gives CATSRNGGLAGVNEQFF.

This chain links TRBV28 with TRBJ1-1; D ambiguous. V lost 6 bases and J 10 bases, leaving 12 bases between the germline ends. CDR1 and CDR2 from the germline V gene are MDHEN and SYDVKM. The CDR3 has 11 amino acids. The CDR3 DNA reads TGTGCCAGCAGACAGACCCGCAGAGCTTTCTTT. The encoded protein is CASRQTRRAFF.

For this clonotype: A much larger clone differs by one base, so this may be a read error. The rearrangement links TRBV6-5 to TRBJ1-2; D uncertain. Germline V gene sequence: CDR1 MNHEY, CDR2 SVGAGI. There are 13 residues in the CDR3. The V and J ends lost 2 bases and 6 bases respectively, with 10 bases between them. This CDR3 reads CASSYERAHGYTF. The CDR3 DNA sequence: TGTGCCAGCAGTTACGAGAGGGCCCATGGCTACACCTTC.

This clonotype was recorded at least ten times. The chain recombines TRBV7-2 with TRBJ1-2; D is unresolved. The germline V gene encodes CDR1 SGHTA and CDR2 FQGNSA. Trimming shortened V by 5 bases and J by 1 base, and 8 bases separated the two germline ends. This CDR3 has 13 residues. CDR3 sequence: CASSRVLNYGYTF. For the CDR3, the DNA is TGTGCCAGCAGCAGAGTCCTTAACTATGGCTACACCTTC.